These T cell receptor beta chains were read from a single sample in a study of cytomegalovirus exposure and HLA in healthy donors. The method was immunoSEQ multiplex PCR; TCRdb's version includes in-frame clones alone and lacks a portion of them. The table records approximately 160,000 clones, 80% to 90% of them present only once. The sequencing input was PBMCs. Source of these receptors: a young woman in good health and CMV-seronegative. CDR3s include the opening cysteine and the closing phenylalanine or tryptophan. A D gene is named only where the DNA matches it firmly. Size is omitted from some rows. Given values are once, few, many or a class for expanded clones.

J | V | D | size | CDR3 | DNA
TRBJ2-7 | TRBV27 | NA | NA | CASSSLRSSYEQYF | TGTGCCAGCAGTTCCCTTAGGAGCTCCTACGAGCAGTACTTC
TRBJ2-7 | TRBV7-2 | NA | NA | CASSFLGGIIHEQYF | TGTGCCAGCAGCTTCTTAGGCGGGATAATCCACGAGCAGTACTTC
TRBJ1-4 | TRBV7-6 | TRBD1 | NA | CASSLGTGSDIVTNEKLFF | TGTGCCAGCAGCTTGGGGACAGGGTCGGATATTGTCACTAATGAAAAACTGTTTTTT
TRBJ2-2 | TRBV4-2 | TRBD1 | NA | CASGTQGPNTGELFF | TGTGCCAGCGGCACACAGGGGCCCAACACCGGGGAGCTGTTTTTT
TRBJ2-7 | TRBV30 | TRBD1 | NA | CAWSRQGLSYEQYF | TGTGCCTGGTCAAGACAGGGCCTTTCCTACGAGCAGTACTTC
TRBJ2-3 | TRBV20-1 | NA | NA | CSAGRDTQYF | TGCAGTGCTGGGAGGGATACGCAGTATTTT
TRBJ2-7 | TRBV6-5 | NA | NA | CASSYKPGGIYEQYF | TGTGCCAGCAGTTACAAGCCAGGAGGCATCTACGAGCAGTACTTC
TRBJ1-2 | TRBV27 | NA | NA | CASRAGGNYGYTF | TGTGCCAGCAGAGCCGGGGGGAATTATGGCTACACCTTC
TRBJ2-3 | TRBV7-3 | NA | NA | CASSLTGEGTDTQYF | TGTGCCAGCAGCCTTACAGGGGAGGGCACAGATACGCAGTATTTT
TRBJ2-2 | TRBV7-9 | NA | few | CASSLEQSTGELFF | TGTGCCAGCAGCTTGGAACAGAGCACCGGGGAGCTGTTTTTT
TRBJ1-2 | TRBV29-1 | NA | NA | CSVFLNYGYTF | TGCAGCGTTTTCCTTAACTATGGCTACACCTTC
TRBJ1-1 | TRBV6-5 | NA | NA | CASRQAARNTEAFF | TGTGCCAGCCGCCAGGCAGCCCGGAACACTGAAGCTTTCTTT
TRBJ2-7 | TRBV7-3 | NA | few | CASSLEVVMNEQYF | TGTGCCAGCAGCTTAGAGGTAGTTATGAACGAGCAGTACTTC
TRBJ2-5 | TRBV2 | NA | NA | CASSVPNPSLPRADVETQYF | TGTGCCAGCAGTGTTCCCAATCCCTCGCTACCGAGAGCGGACGTGGAGACCCAGTACTTC
TRBJ2-5 | TRBV4-1 | TRBD2 | NA | CASSLGTSGGASETQYF | TGCGCCAGCAGCCTCGGGACTAGCGGGGGGGCTTCGGAGACCCAGTACTTC
TRBJ2-1 | TRBV27 | NA | NA | CASSTSRDSFKPGEQFF | TGTGCCAGCTCAACCAGTAGGGACTCCTTCAAGCCGGGTGAGCAGTTCTTC
TRBJ1-1 | TRBV5-1 | NA | NA | CASSFMTGNTEAFF | TGCGCCAGCAGCTTTATGACAGGGAACACTGAAGCTTTCTTT
TRBJ2-7 | TRBV29-1 | TRBD2 | NA | CSVETATGGYEQYF | TGCAGCGTTGAGACTGCAACGGGGGGCTACGAGCAGTACTTC
TRBJ1-1 | TRBV27 | NA | once | CASSIGRDTEAFF | TGTGCCAGCAGTATCGGGAGGGACACTGAAGCTTTCTTT
TRBJ1-4 | TRBV27 | NA | NA | CASSRTVQNEKLFF | TGTGCCAGCAGTAGGACAGTACAAAATGAAAAACTGTTTTTT
TRBJ1-1 | TRBV7-2 | NA | NA | CASSVQPNGVTEAFF | TGTGCCAGCAGCGTCCAACCGAACGGGGTCACTGAAGCTTTCTTT
TRBJ1-5 | TRBV18 | NA | NA | CASSPNWGHDQPQHF | TGTGCCAGCTCACCCAATTGGGGGCACGATCAGCCCCAGCATTTT
TRBJ1-5 | TRBV7-9 | NA | NA | CASSLGGDQPQHF | TGTGCCAGCAGCTTGGGTGGAGATCAGCCCCAGCATTTT
TRBJ2-6 | TRBV30 | NA | NA | CAWSVLRGSGANVLTF | TGTGCCTGGAGTGTACTCCGGGGGTCTGGGGCCAACGTCCTGACTTTC
TRBJ1-2 | TRBV15 | TRBD1 | NA | CATSRPNTDRGGGYTF | TGTGCCACCAGCAGACCTAATACAGACAGGGGCGGTGGCTACACCTTC
TRBJ1-2 | TRBV7-9 | NA | NA | CASSLQVGPYYGYTF | TGTGCCAGCAGCTTACAGGTGGGGCCCTACTATGGCTACACCTTC
TRBJ2-7 | TRBV7-2 | NA | NA | CASRLGGAYEQYF | TGTGCCAGCAGGCTCGGGGGAGCGTACGAGCAGTACTTC
TRBJ2-7 | TRBV7-9 | NA | NA | CASSFIRDEQYF | TGTGCCAGCAGCTTTATTCGGGACGAGCAGTACTTC
TRBJ1-2 | TRBV5-5 | NA | NA | CASSLGGGDGYTF | TGTGCCAGCAGCTTGGGAGGAGGGGATGGCTACACCTTC
TRBJ2-7 | TRBV19 | TRBD2 | NA | CASSSIGTSVYEQYF | TGTGCCAGTAGCTCGATAGGGACTAGCGTCTACGAGCAGTACTTC
TRBJ1-1 | TRBV12-5 | NA | NA | CASGLGQRNTEAFF | TGTGCTAGTGGTTTGGGACAGCGGAACACTGAAGCTTTCTTT
TRBJ2-2 | TRBV19 | TRBD2 | once | CASSGRGLAGTGELFF | TGTGCCAGTAGTGGACGGGGACTAGCGGGCACCGGGGAGCTGTTTTTT
TRBJ2-7 | TRBV4-3 | NA | NA | CASSQDVQAYYEQYF | TGCGCCAGCAGCCAAGATGTACAGGCGTACTACGAGCAGTACTTC
TRBJ1-5 | TRBV27 | TRBD1 | NA | CASREASAGGPQHF | TGTGCCAGCAGGGAAGCATCGGCAGGGGGGCCCCAGCATTTT
TRBJ1-4 | TRBV2 | TRBD1 | NA | CASSEYRTGITSTNEKLFF | TGTGCCAGCAGTGAATACCGGACAGGGATAACGTCGACTAATGAAAAACTGTTTTTT
TRBJ1-1 | TRBV18 | TRBD1 | once | CASSLRTGGFSNTEAFF | TGTGCCAGCTCACTCCGGACAGGGGGGTTTTCGAACACTGAAGCTTTCTTT
TRBJ2-7 | TRBV7-8 | NA | once | CASSSQTSLSYEQYF | TGTGCCAGCAGCTCCCAGACAAGCCTATCCTACGAGCAGTACTTC
TRBJ2-5 | TRBV6-5 | TRBD1 | NA | CASRTGARETQYF | TGTGCCAGCAGAACAGGGGCCCGGGAGACCCAGTACTTC
TRBJ1-5 | TRBV19 | TRBD1 | NA | CASSIDRMDRSDQPQHF | TGTGCCAGTAGTATAGACCGAATGGACAGGTCGGATCAGCCCCAGCATTTT
TRBJ2-7 | TRBV27 | TRBD2 | NA | CASTARGLAGVREQYF | TGTGCCAGCACCGCCCGAGGACTAGCGGGAGTGAGGGAGCAGTACTTC
TRBJ1-1 | TRBV6-1 | NA | NA | CASSEPDSETGANTEAFF | TGTGCCAGCAGTGAACCGGATTCCGAGACAGGAGCCAACACTGAAGCTTTCTTT
TRBJ2-3 | TRBV6-5 | NA | NA | CASSVTGSTDTQYF | TGTGCCAGCAGTGTGACAGGATCTACAGATACGCAGTATTTT
TRBJ1-1 | TRBV7-9 | TRBD1 | NA | CASSYGTGLNTEAFF | TGTGCCAGCAGCTACGGGACAGGGCTTAACACTGAAGCTTTCTTT
TRBJ2-1 | TRBV29-1 | NA | NA | CSVRRDRGGTEQFF | TGCAGCGTTAGGAGGGATAGAGGAGGGACTGAGCAGTTCTTC
TRBJ2-5 | TRBV6-1 | NA | NA | CASGPSPRETQYF | TGTGCCAGCGGACCTAGCCCTCGGGAGACCCAGTACTTC
TRBJ1-1 | TRBV9 | NA | NA | CASSVITGNTEAFF | TGTGCCAGCAGCGTTATCACGGGTAACACTGAAGCTTTCTTT
TRBJ2-7 | TRBV7-8 | TRBD2 | NA | CASSSHFGTTLYEQYF | TGTGCCAGCAGCTCCCACTTCGGGACTACGCTTTACGAGCAGTACTTC
TRBJ1-2 | TRBV7-6 | TRBD1 | few | CASSPGQGRLYGYTF | TGTGCCAGCAGCCCGGGACAGGGTCGGCTCTATGGCTACACCTTC